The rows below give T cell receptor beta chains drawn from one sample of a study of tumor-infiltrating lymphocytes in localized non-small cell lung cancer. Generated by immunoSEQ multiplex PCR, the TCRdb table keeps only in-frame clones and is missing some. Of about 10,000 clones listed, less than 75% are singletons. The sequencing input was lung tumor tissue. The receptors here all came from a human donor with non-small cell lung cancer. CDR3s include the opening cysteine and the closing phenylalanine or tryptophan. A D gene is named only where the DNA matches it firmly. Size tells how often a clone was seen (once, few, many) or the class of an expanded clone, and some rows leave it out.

CASSVDTGLVDGYTF	TRBV5-6	TRBJ1-2	15	.	.
CASTDPNIHETQYF	TRBV6-1	TRBJ2-5	14	.	.
CASSGESGGFGYTF	TRBV6-1	TRBJ1-2	14	.	TRBD1
CASSSQGHEETQYF	TRBV27	TRBJ2-5	14	.	TRBD1
CASSLTSGDYEQYF	TRBV5-1	TRBJ2-7	14	.	TRBD2
CASSSPTDPRTDAMGAEQYF	TRBV5-1	TRBJ2-7	20	.	.
CASSMPAQGVLLIAKNIQYF	TRBV7-4	TRBJ2-4	20	once	TRBD1
CASRQGFEYEQYF	TRBV5-5	TRBJ2-7	13	.	.
CASVRGGYGYTF	TRBV7-2	TRBJ1-2	12	.	.
CASRRRPDRDHQPQHF	TRBV2	TRBJ1-5	16	.	TRBD1
CASGGNPYEQYF	TRBV2	TRBJ2-7	12	once	.
CASSPQGGTYEQYF	TRBV7-2	TRBJ2-7	14	.	.
CASSLDRKETQYF	TRBV5-1	TRBJ2-5	13	few	.
CASSLGEGVGYTF	TRBV11-2	TRBJ1-2	13	.	.
CASNRGGRSNEQFF	TRBV5-1	TRBJ2-1	14	.	TRBD2
CASRTGYREGYTF	TRBV6-5	TRBJ1-2	13	few	.
CASSMGGVTGELFF	TRBV2	TRBJ2-2	14	.	.
CASSVGHLNTEAFF	TRBV9	TRBJ1-1	14	.	.
CASSLVPGRSYGYTF	TRBV11-2	TRBJ1-2	15	.	.